This TCR beta chain was found in a study of OX40 agonist ivuxolimab in advanced cancers. With respect to the entire study: Ivuxolimab was a fully human IgG2 agonistic monoclonal antibody targeting the costimulatory receptor OX40 (CD134). Intravenous ivuxolimab was administered to patients every 2 weeks at six dose levels: 0.01, 0.1, 0.3, 1.5, 3 and 10 mg/kg. Of the approximately 50 patients in dose escalation, 19 had hepatocellular carcinoma, approximately 15 had melanoma, 9 had renal cell carcinoma and 9 had head and neck cancer. The dose-escalation cohort was about 83% male with a mean age of approximately 60 years, ranging from roughly 20 to 80. Patients were allowed to have had prior anti-PD-1, anti-PD-L1 or anti-CTLA-4 therapy, and around two fifths of the dose-escalation patients had been treated with checkpoint inhibitors. Partial responses occurred in three dose-escalation patients, of whom one had hepatocellular carcinoma and two had cutaneous melanoma. The purpose of peripheral TCRbeta sequencing was to test whether ivuxolimab changed TCR sequence diversity and led to clonal T-cell expansion. The monotherapy dose-escalation portion (N ≈ 52 patients) of the phase I ivuxolimab trial is reported in the paper. The study at large found these results: Clonal expansion of both CD4+ and CD8+ blood T cells was observed from baseline to week 6 at doses 0.1 to 3.0 mg/kg. Which antigens the clonally expanded peripheral T cells were specific for was not determined. In partial responders in the 0.1-3.0 mg/kg groups, normalized peripheral clonal expansion was found to be among the lowest, especially among CD8+ T cells. Low levels of normalized T-cell clonal expansion were also seen in some patients who did not respond. After ivuxolimab, more expanded clones were found on average in CD8+ T cells than in CD4+ T cells.

The trial excluded patients who had a history of autoimmune disease or were on systemic immunosuppression. Peripheral blood for TCR sequencing was collected from all dose cohorts at baseline, on cycle 4 day 1, and on cycle 7 day 1. The samples were taken from a phase I, first-in-human, multicenter, open-label dose-escalation trial of ivuxolimab. Adults with locally advanced or metastatic head and neck squamous cell, hepatocellular, melanoma or renal cell carcinoma were enrolled in the trial. Before TCR sequencing, CD4+ T cells and CD8+ T cells were sorted from peripheral blood as separate populations. Genomic DNA was isolated from the sorted cells so that the TCRbeta CDR3 region could be sequenced. The immunoSEQ Assay was used to sequence the TCRbeta CDR3 regions. TCRdb re-hosts the immuneACCESS table, in-frame sequences only. Its copies lack some clones; in the studies checked, an unresolved V gene accounts for under half of them, and the cause for the rest is not known. Recorded for this sample are fewer than 40,000 clones; around 83% of them occurred a single time. Around a tenth of the sample is taken by the ten largest.

Points on this clone: Its antigen remains unidentified. No clone much larger than this one lies a single base away; base qualities are absent.

Its CDR3 holds 15 amino acids, cysteine through phenylalanine. Just CDR3 DNA is preserved here, 45 bases in frame from base 1. Deletion took 2 bases off V and 8 bases off J, with a span of 13 bases between the germline ends. The germline V gene provides CDR1 ENHRY and CDR2 SYGVKD. The chain employs TRBV10-3 and TRBJ1-6, with no confidently assigned D gene. This clonotype was obtained from an adult with an advanced solid tumor such as melanoma, head and neck, liver or kidney cancer. The material was CD4+ or CD8+ T cells sorted from blood, obtained in a trial of the OX40 agonist ivuxolimab. The CDR3 protein: CAISERPTGDSPLHF. The nucleotides are TGTGCCATCAGTGAGAGACCCACCGGGGATTCACCCCTCCACTTT.